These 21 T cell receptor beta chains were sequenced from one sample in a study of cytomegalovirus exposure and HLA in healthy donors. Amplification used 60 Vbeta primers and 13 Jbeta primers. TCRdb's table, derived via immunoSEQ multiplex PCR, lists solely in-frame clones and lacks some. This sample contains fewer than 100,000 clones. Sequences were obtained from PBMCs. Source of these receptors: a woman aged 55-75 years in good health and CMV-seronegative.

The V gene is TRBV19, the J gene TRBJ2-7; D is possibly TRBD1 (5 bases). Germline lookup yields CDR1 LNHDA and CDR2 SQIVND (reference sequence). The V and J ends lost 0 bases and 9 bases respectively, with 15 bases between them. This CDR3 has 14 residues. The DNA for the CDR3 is TGTGCCAGTAGTATAGATGGGGCAGGAAGTTGGCAGTACTTC. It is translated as CASSIDGAGSWQYF.

The CDR3 loop is CASSQETGANTEAFF. The CDR3 coding sequence is TGTGCCAGCAGCCAAGAAACAGGGGCGAACACTGAAGCTTTCTTT. The rearrangement links TRBV4-2 to TRBJ1-1; 7 bases are shared with TRBD1. Trimming at V came to 0 bases and at J to 1 base, leaving 2 bases not matched to a gene. CDR3 size: 15 residues. Germline CDR1 and CDR2: LGHNA and YNFKEQ.

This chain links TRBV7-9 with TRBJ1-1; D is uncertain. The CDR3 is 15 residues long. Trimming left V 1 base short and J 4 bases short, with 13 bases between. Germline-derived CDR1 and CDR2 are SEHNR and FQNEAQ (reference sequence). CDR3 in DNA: TGTGCCAGCAGCTTAGAGCTTGCTAAGCGCACTGAAGCTTTCTTT. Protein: CASSLELAKRTEAFF.

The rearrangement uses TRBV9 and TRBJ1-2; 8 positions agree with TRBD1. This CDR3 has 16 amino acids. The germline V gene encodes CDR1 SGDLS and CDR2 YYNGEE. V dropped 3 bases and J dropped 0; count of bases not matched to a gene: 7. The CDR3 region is CASSDSRGLPNYGYTF. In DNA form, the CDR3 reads TGTGCCAGCAGCGATTCCAGGGGGCTTCCTAACTATGGCTACACCTTC. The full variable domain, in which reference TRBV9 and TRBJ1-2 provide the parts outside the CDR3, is DSGVTQTPKHLITATGQRVTLRCSPRSGDLSVYWYQQSLDQGLQFLIQYYNGEERAKGNILERFSAQQFPDLHSELNLSSLELGDSALYFCASSDSRGLPNYGYTFGSGTRLTVV.

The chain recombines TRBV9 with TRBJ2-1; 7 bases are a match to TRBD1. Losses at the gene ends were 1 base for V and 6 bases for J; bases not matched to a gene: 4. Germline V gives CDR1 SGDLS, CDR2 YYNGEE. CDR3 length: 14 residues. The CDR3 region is CASSVTTGANEQFF. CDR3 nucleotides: TGTGCCAGCAGCGTAACTACAGGGGCCAATGAGCAGTTCTTC.

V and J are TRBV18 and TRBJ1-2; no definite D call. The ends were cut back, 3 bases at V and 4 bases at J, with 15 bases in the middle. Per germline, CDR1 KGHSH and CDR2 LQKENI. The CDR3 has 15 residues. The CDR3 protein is CASSPGTNSPYGYTF. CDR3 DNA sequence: TGTGCCAGCTCACCGGGCACAAACAGCCCCTATGGCTACACCTTC.

CDR3 sequence reads: CASRGGGRAITGELFF. CDR3 DNA sequence: TGTGCCAGTAGAGGGGGGGGGAGGGCCATCACCGGGGAGCTGTTTTTT. The chain is built from TRBV19 and TRBJ2-2, with D possibly TRBD2 on 7 matching bases. The CDR3 has 16 amino acids. In germline, CDR1 is LNHDA, CDR2 SQIVND (reference sequence). With 6 bases removed from V and 4 bases from J, the gap between germline ends came to 18 bases.

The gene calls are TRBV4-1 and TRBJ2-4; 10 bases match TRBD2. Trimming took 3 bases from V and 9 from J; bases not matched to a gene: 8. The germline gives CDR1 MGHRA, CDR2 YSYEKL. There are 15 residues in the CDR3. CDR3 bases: TGCGCCAGCAGCCAGGGCGGGACTAGCGTTATCATTCAGTACTTC. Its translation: CASSQGGTSVIIQYF.

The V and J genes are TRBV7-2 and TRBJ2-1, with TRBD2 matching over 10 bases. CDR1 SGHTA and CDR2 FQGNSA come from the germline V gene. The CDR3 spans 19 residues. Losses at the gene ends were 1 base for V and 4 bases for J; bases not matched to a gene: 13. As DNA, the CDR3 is TGTGCCAGCAGCTTAGGTCGAAATGAAGCGGGAGGGCCTTACAATGAGCAGTTCTTC. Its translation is CASSLGRNEAGGPYNEQFF.

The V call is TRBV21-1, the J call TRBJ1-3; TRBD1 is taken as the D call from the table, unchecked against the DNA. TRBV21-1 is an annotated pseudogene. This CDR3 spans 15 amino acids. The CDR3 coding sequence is TGTGCCAGCAGCCCGGTAAGGGGCTCTGGAAACACCATATATTTT. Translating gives CASSPVRGSGNTIYF.

The CDR3: CASSLLGAEAFF. DNA for the CDR3: TGTGCCAGCAGCTTGTTAGGGGCTGAAGCTTTCTTT. J is TRBJ1-1 and V is TRBV5-4, with D possibly TRBD1 on 5 matching bases. Germline-derived CDR1 and CDR2 are SGHNT and YYREEE (reference sequence). The CDR3 covers 12 residues. Trimming removed 1 base at V and 6 bases at J, with 7 bases between.

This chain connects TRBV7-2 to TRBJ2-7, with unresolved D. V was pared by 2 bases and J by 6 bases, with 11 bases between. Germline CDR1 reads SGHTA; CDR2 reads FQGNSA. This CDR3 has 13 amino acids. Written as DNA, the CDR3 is TGTGCCAGCAGCTTAAGCCAAGATATCGAGCAGTACTTC. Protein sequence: CASSLSQDIEQYF.

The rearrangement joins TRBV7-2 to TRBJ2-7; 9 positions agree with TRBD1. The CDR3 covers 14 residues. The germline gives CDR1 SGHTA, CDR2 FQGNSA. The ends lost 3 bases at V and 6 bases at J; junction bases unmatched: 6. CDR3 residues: CASSFITGGSEQYF. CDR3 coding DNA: TGTGCCAGCAGCTTTATTACAGGGGGCAGCGAGCAGTACTTC.

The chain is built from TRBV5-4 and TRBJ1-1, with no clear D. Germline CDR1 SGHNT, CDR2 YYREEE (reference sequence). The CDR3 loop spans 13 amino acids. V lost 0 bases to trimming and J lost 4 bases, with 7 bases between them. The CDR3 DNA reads TGTGCCAGCAGCTTGGCTGGGCCCACTGAAGCTTTCTTT. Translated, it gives CASSLAGPTEAFF. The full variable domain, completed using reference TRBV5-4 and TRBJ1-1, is ETGVTQSPTHLIKTRGQQVTLRCSSQSGHNTVSWYQQALGQGPQFIFQYYREEENGRGNFPPRFSGLQFPNYSSELNVNALELDDSALYLCASSLAGPTEAFFGQGTRLTVV.

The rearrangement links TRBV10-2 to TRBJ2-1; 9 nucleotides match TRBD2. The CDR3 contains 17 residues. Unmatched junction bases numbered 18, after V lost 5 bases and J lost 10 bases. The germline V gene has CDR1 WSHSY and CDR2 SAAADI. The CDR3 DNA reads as TGCGCCAGCAGTCACTCCCTCGGACTAGCGCGGAGAGGGGAGCAGTTCTTC. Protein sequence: CASSHSLGLARRGEQFF.

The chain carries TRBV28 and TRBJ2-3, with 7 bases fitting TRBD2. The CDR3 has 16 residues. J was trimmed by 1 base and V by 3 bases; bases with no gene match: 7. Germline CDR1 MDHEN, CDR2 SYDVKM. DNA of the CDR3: TGTGCCAGCAGTTTTGGGAGGGCCGGAGGCACAGATACGCAGTATTTT. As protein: CASSFGRAGGTDTQYF.

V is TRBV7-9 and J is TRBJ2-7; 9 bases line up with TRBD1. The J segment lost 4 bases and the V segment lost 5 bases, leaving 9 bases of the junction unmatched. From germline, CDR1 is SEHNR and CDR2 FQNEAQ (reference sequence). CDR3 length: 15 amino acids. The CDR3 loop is CASSAPGTGKYEQYF. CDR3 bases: TGTGCCAGCAGCGCACCCGGGACAGGGAAGTACGAGCAGTACTTC.

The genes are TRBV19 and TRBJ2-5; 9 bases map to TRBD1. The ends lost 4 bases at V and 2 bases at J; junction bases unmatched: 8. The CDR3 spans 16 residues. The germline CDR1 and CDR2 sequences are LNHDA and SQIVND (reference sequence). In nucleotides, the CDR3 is TGTGCCAGTAGTACCTTCGGGACAGGGCGACAAGAGACCCAGTACTTC. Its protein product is CASSTFGTGRQETQYF. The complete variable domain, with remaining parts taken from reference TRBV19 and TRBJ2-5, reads DGGITQSPKYLFRKEGQNVTLSCEQNLNHDAMYWYRQDPGQGLRLIYYSQIVNDFQKGDIAEGYSVSREKKESFPLTVTSAQKNPTAFYLCASSTFGTGRQETQYFGPGTRLLVL.

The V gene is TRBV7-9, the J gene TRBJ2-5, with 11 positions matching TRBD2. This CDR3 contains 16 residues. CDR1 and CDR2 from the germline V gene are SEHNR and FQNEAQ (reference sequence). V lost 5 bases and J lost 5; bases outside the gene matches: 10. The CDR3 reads CASSHRSGRVVETQYF. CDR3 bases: TGTGCCAGCAGCCATCGTAGCGGGAGGGTTGTCGAGACCCAGTACTTC.

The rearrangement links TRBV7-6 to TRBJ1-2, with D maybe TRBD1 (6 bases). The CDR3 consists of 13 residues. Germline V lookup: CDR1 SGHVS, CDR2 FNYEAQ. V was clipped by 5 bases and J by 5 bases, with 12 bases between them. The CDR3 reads CASSGVTGYGYTF. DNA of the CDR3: TGTGCCAGCAGCGGGGTCACAGGGTATGGCTACACCTTC. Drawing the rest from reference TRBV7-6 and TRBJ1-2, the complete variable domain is GAGVSQSPRYKVTKRGQDVALRCDPISGHVSLYWYRQALGQGPEFLTYFNYEAQQDKSGLPNDRFSAERPEGSISTLTIQRTEQRDSAMYRCASSGVTGYGYTFGSGTRLTVV.

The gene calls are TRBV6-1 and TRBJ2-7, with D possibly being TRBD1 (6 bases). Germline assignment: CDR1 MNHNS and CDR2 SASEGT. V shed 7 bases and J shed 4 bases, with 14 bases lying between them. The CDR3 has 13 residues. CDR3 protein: CASTPDSLYEQYF. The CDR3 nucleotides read TGTGCCAGCACCCCGGACAGCCTTTACGAGCAGTACTTC.